One and the same sample provided the 29 T cell receptor beta chains below, sequenced in a study of blood T cells in healthy people across ages. Through a sample-barcoded 5' primer and a J-beta primer mix, a second PCR was run for roughly 6 to 11 cycles. TCRdb passed the 5' RACE reads through MiXCR, listing each CDR3 protein once. The sample yields about a million distinct CDR3 sequences, 35% to 40% seen once. Material for sequencing was blood. The origin of the receptors is a man between 18 and 35 years old in good health.

This clonotype was counted only a few times. The V call is TRBV21-1, the J call TRBJ1-1; TRBD1 reflects the table's D call only, with no check against the DNA. TRBV21-1 is classified as a pseudogene. The CDR3 has 11 residues. CDR3 in amino acids: CASQGQRGAFF. The CDR3 DNA sequence: TGTGCCAGCCAGGGGCAGCGGGGAGCTTTCTTT.

In its sample, this clonotype was seen once. This chain uses TRBV12-3 or TRBV12-4 with TRBJ2-1, with 11 bases lining up with TRBD2. The V gene end was trimmed by 5 bases and the J gene end by 4 bases; junction bases not matched to a gene: 7. CDR3 length: 16 amino acids. The CDR3 loop is CASSPRSSGGYNEQFF. The CDR3 bases are TGTGCCAGCAGTCCCAGATCTAGCGGGGGGTACAATGAGCAGTTCTTC.

Comment on this clonotype: It may be a read error: a sequence one base away is much more abundant. The chain couples TRBV7-2 to TRBJ2-3; D may be TRBD2 (5 bases). Germline CDR1 is SGHTA and CDR2 is FQGNSA. The V gene lost 10 bases and the J gene lost 0 bases, with 14 bases spanning the gap. CDR3 length: 14 residues. CDR3 nucleotide sequence: TGTGCCACCAAATTCGGGATTAGCACAGATACGCAGTATTTT. Translation gives CATKFGISTDTQYF.

This clonotype has just a few counts. This sequence joins TRBV20-1 and TRBJ1-1; a weak D match, TRBD1 (5 bases). The ends were cut back, 2 bases at V and 2 bases at J, with 18 bases in the middle. CDR3 length: 16 amino acids. CDR1 and CDR2 from the germline V gene are DFQATT and SNEGSKA (reference sequence). The CDR3 sequence: CSARSGPRLTNTEAFF. Written as DNA, the CDR3 is TGCAGTGCTAGATCGGGGCCCCGTCTCACCAACACTGAAGCTTTCTTT.

The chain is built from TRBV9 and TRBJ2-5; 10 nucleotides align to TRBD2. This CDR3 has 15 amino acids. Germline CDR1 is SGDLS and CDR2 is YYNGEE. V was clipped by 3 bases and J by 6 bases; unmatched bases: 8. CDR3 sequence (DNA): TGTGCCAGCAGCGATAGCGGGGGGCGCCTCCAGACCCAGTACTTC. Translation: CASSDSGGRLQTQYF.

This clonotype occurred a few times. The chain carries TRBV7-9 and TRBJ2-7; maybe TRBD2 (6 bases). CDR1 SEHNR and CDR2 FQNEAQ come from the germline V gene (reference sequence). The V and J ends lost 5 bases and 1 base respectively, with 15 bases between them. This CDR3 is 15 amino acids long. As DNA, the CDR3 is TGTGCCAGCAGCAGATCCGGGACTCCGTCCTACGAGCAGTACTTC. Encoded protein: CASSRSGTPSYEQYF.

This clonotype was recorded a few times. V gene TRBV7-2 combines with J gene TRBJ1-2; D unclear. Germline V gives CDR1 SGHTA, CDR2 FQGNSA. The V end lost 1 base, the J end lost 4 bases, and 13 bases lay between the germline ends. The CDR3 has 15 residues. CDR3 sequence reads: CASSLVVTAVYGYTF. For the CDR3, the DNA is TGTGCCAGCAGCTTAGTGGTTACTGCGGTCTATGGCTACACCTTC.

The rearrangement links TRBV6-6 to TRBJ2-5; TRBD2 is a possible D gene (6 bases). Trimming removed 5 bases from V and 11 bases from J, with 24 bases in between. Germline CDR1 and CDR2: MNHNY and SVGAGI (reference sequence). The CDR3 contains 15 residues. DNA of the CDR3: TGTGCCAGCAGTGCCCGCGGGGTTGACGACAATGAGCAGTACTTC. This encodes CASSARGVDDNEQYF.

This clonotype has only a few counts. At one end, the junction sequence differs from germline, possibly due to a read error. The chain's CDR3 is CASSQDIGDGEKLFF. DNA of the CDR3: TGCGCCAGCAGTCAAGATATCGGGGATGGCGAAAAACTGTTTTTT. This chain uses TRBV4-3 with TRBJ1-4; D is undetermined. This CDR3 is 15 amino acids long. Germline V gives CDR1 LGHNA, CDR2 YSLEER.

The chain employs TRBV20-1 and TRBJ1-2; perhaps TRBD1 as D (5 bases). V was clipped by 0 bases and J by 4 bases, with 12 bases between them. The CDR3 loop spans 14 amino acids. Germline loops: CDR1 DFQATT, CDR2 SNEGSKA (reference sequence). DNA for the CDR3: TGCAGTGCTAGAGATCAACAGGCGATCTATGGCTACACCTTC. Amino acid sequence: CSARDQQAIYGYTF.

As regards this clonotype: This sequence may be a read error, since a much larger clone differs from it by one base. The chain has TRBV29-1 and TRBJ2-1; TRBD2 matches at 8 bases. Germline V lookup: CDR1 SQVTM, CDR2 ANQGSEA. The CDR3 consists of 14 residues. Trimming removed 4 bases from V and 9 bases from J; junction bases left unmatched: 11. DNA of the CDR3: TGCAGCGTTGGTACGCGGGGGGCACCCGGTGAGCAGTTCTTC. Its translation: CSVGTRGAPGEQFF.

CDR3 nucleotides: TGTGCCAGCAGCTTCACCCGGACAGGGGGTGAAAAACTGTTTTTT. Encoded protein: CASSFTRTGGEKLFF. The chain couples TRBV5-5 to TRBJ1-4; 10 bases fit TRBD1. The CDR3 is made up of 15 amino acids. The V segment lost 2 bases and the J segment 7 bases; nucleotides outside the gene matches: 5. Germline V CDR1 and CDR2: SGHKS, YYEKEE (reference sequence).

This clonotype showed up just a few times. The V and J genes are TRBV5-1 and TRBJ2-3; perhaps TRBD1 as D (6 bases). The germline gives CDR1 SGHRS, CDR2 YFSETQ. The CDR3 loop spans 15 amino acids. Trimming pared 4 bases from V and 0 bases from J, leaving 12 bases between. The CDR3 DNA sequence: TGCGCCAGCAGCACCGACAGGAGAAGCACAGATACGCAGTATTTT. This encodes CASSTDRRSTDTQYF.

This clonotype was counted many times. The chain links TRBV2 to TRBJ2-4; D not resolved. CDR1 and CDR2 from the germline V gene are SNHLY and FYNNEI. Trimming cost V 6 bases and J 4 bases, with 4 bases left between them. This CDR3 is built from 11 residues. The CDR3 here is CASSEKNIQYF. CDR3 nucleotide sequence: TGTGCCAGCAGCGAAAAAAACATTCAGTACTTC. The variable domain in full, completed from reference TRBV2 and TRBJ2-4, reads EPEVTQTPSHQVTQMGQEVILRCVPISNHLYFYWYRQILGQKVEFLVSFYNNEISEKSEIFDDQFSVERPDGSNFTLKIRSTKLEDSAMYFCASSEKNIQYFGAGTRLSVL.

This clonotype was picked up a small number of times. This sequence joins TRBV7-9 and TRBJ2-3; no firm D call. V was pared by 5 bases and J by 4 bases, with 10 bases between. Germline V lookup: CDR1 SEHNR, CDR2 FQNEAQ (reference sequence). The CDR3 loop spans 13 amino acids. CDR3 sequence reads: CASSPKRPDTQYF. CDR3 sequence (DNA): TGTGCCAGCAGCCCCAAGCGCCCAGATACGCAGTATTTT.

The gene calls are TRBV5-1 and TRBJ2-3, with 8 nucleotides matching TRBD1. The germline V gene encodes CDR1 SGHRS and CDR2 YFSETQ. The CDR3 has 15 residues. Trimming at V came to 4 bases and at J to 1 base, leaving 5 bases not matched to a gene. This chain's CDR3 is CASSIGQGRTDTQYF. The CDR3 region has the DNA TGCGCCAGCAGCATAGGACAGGGTCGCACAGATACGCAGTATTTT. Together with reference TRBV5-1 and TRBJ2-3, the CDR3 gives the full variable domain: KAGVTQTPRYLIKTRGQQVTLSCSPISGHRSVSWYQQTPGQGLQFLFEYFSETQRNKGNFPGRFSGRQFSNSRSEMNVSTLELGDSALYLCASSIGQGRTDTQYFGPGTRLTVL.

The V call is TRBV10-3, the J call TRBJ1-1; possibly TRBD1 for D (6 bases). The CDR3 contains 14 residues. The V end lost 4 bases, the J end lost 0 bases, and 9 bases lay between the germline ends. CDR1 and CDR2 from the germline V gene are ENHRY and SYGVKD. The chain's CDR3 is CAISVQGLNTEAFF. The CDR3 nucleotides are TGTGCCATCAGTGTACAGGGCTTGAACACTGAAGCTTTCTTT.

This clonotype was seen more than once but under ten times. The rearrangement joins TRBV12-3 or TRBV12-4 to TRBJ2-3, with D perhaps TRBD2 (5 bases). CDR3 length equals 15 residues. The V and J ends lost 2 bases and 6 bases respectively, with 15 bases between them. The CDR3: CASSLTGLPGDTQYF. CDR3 DNA sequence: TGTGCCAGCAGTTTAACGGGCCTACCGGGGGATACGCAGTATTTT.

The chain couples TRBV14 to TRBJ2-3; tentative D call: TRBD1 (5 bases). CDR3 size: 17 residues. Trimming removed 0 bases at V and 3 bases at J, with 16 bases between. Germline CDR1 SGHDN, CDR2 FVKESK. The CDR3 bases are TGTGCCAGCAGCCAAGATACGTTTGGAAAGGGGACAGATACGCAGTATTTT. Amino acids: CASSQDTFGKGTDTQYF.

This chain uses TRBV7-3 with TRBJ2-1, with TRBD2 as a possible D gene (5 bases). CDR1 and CDR2 (germline): SGHTA, FQGTGA. Trimming shortened V by 0 bases and J by 9 bases, and 12 bases separated the two germline ends. The CDR3 contains 14 residues. The chain's CDR3 is CASSLTALASEQFF. CDR3 nucleotide sequence: TGTGCCAGCAGCTTAACGGCGCTAGCATCTGAGCAGTTCTTC.

This clonotype was seen only a few times. The chain has TRBV20-1 and TRBJ1-2, with D tentatively TRBD1 (5 bases). The germline V and J ends were trimmed by 1 base and 8 bases, with 8 bases remaining between them. The germline V gene encodes CDR1 DFQATT and CDR2 SNEGSKA (reference sequence). The CDR3 is 11 residues long. The CDR3 coding sequence is TGCAGTGCTAGAGGGACAAGGGGCTACACCTTC. Protein product: CSARGTRGYTF.

This clonotype was seen a handful of times. The chain combines TRBV20-1 with TRBJ2-1; D perhaps matches TRBD2 (6 bases). Germline V lookup: CDR1 DFQATT, CDR2 SNEGSKA (reference sequence). The CDR3 loop spans 15 amino acids. Trimming left V 5 bases short and J 5 bases short, with 19 bases between. This chain's CDR3 is CSAGLIGTLNNEQFF. CDR3 sequence (DNA): TGCAGTGCTGGACTAATCGGGACCCTCAACAATGAGCAGTTCTTC.

The chain is built from TRBV20-1 and TRBJ2-5, with D perhaps matching TRBD1 or TRBD2 (7 bases each). The end of the DNA is better explained by TRBJ2-1, so the J call may be wrong. Looked up from germline, CDR1 is DFQATT and CDR2 is SNEGSKA (reference sequence). The CDR3 extends over 15 amino acids. This CDR3 is CSATAAGGGQETQFF. DNA of the CDR3: TGCAGTGCTACTGCGGCAGGGGGGGGCCAAGAGACCCAGTTCTTC.

This chain connects TRBV12-3 or TRBV12-4 to TRBJ1-6; D possibly corresponds to TRBD1 (5 bases). CDR3 length equals 16 residues. V was shortened by 3 bases and J by 5 bases, with 14 bases between the two germline ends. Written as DNA, the CDR3 is TGTGCCAGCAGTTTCGGCAGGGTAAAACATAATTCACCCCTCCACTTT. Translated: CASSFGRVKHNSPLHF.

This clonotype was counted between two and nine times. The chain links TRBV4-3 to TRBJ1-2; D remains ambiguous. Germline CDR1 reads LGHNA; CDR2 reads YSLEER. This CDR3 contains 14 residues. Deletions cut 0 bases from V and 5 bases from J, with 10 bases between. The CDR3, as DNA: TGCGCCAGCAGCCAAGATATCCGGTCGTATGGCTACACCTTC. Amino acid sequence: CASSQDIRSYGYTF.

This clonotype was observed a few times. The chain links TRBV12-3 or TRBV12-4 to TRBJ2-1; 8 bases are shared with TRBD2. Trimming at V came to 3 bases and at J to 5 bases, leaving 9 bases not matched to a gene. This CDR3 has 16 amino acids. The CDR3 DNA follows: TGTGCCAGCAGTTTGTCAGCGGGGGAACAAAACAATGAGCAGTTCTTC. As protein: CASSLSAGEQNNEQFF.

This clonotype has just a few counts. The chain couples TRBV5-4 to TRBJ2-7, with D perhaps matching TRBD1 (6 bases). CDR3 length: 13 amino acids. From germline, CDR1 is SGHNT and CDR2 YYREEE (reference sequence). V lost 4 bases, J lost 2 bases, and 10 bases lay in between. The CDR3 loop is CASSVTGTYEQYF. The CDR3 DNA sequence: TGTGCCAGCAGCGTGACAGGCACCTACGAGCAGTACTTC.

This chain joins TRBV7-2 and TRBJ2-3; D unresolved. Per germline, CDR1 SGHTA and CDR2 FQGNSA. The V gene lost 1 base and the J gene lost 10 bases, with 15 bases spanning the gap. The CDR3 is 14 residues long. CDR3 region: CASSLEPVLKPQYF. As DNA, the CDR3 is TGTGCCAGCAGCTTAGAACCCGTACTTAAGCCGCAGTATTTT.

The chain carries TRBV7-9 and TRBJ2-7; 7 nucleotides agree with TRBD1. The CDR3 is 18 amino acids. Trimming at V came to 3 bases and at J to 4 bases, leaving 18 bases not matched to a gene. CDR1 is SEHNR and CDR2 is FQNEAQ in the germline V gene (reference sequence). CDR3 DNA: TGTGCCAGCAGCTTCAACCCGACAGGGACGGAGAGCTTTTACGAGCAGTACTTC. Its protein is CASSFNPTGTESFYEQYF.